The clone carrying this T cell receptor beta chain was seen at least ten times. Its antigen is currently unknown. This entry belongs to a study of T cells after posttransplantation cyclophosphamide. Findings of the study overall: Donor-recipient repertoire similarity was low at 1-2 months, rising over year one. After PTCy, TRB diversity resembled that of CNI/methotrexate controls.

Produced via immunoSEQ multiplex PCR; TCRdb's table is partial and in-frame only. Singletons are absent from the sample, which has approximately 40,000 clones. There are 18 residues in the CDR3. Germline CDR1 is MNHNS and CDR2 is SASEGT. V lost 2 bases and J lost 0, with 17 bases in between. V and J are TRBV6-1 and TRBJ1-5; TRBD1 is a possible D gene (5 bases). The clonotype was recovered from a man aged 35 to 55 in good health, CMV-negative, and a related stem cell transplant donor. The specimen sequenced was PBMCs. CDR3 DNA sequence: TGTGCCAGCAGTGAAAGGGCCCAGGGTTGGTTTAGCAATCAGCCCCAGCATTTT. Amino acid sequence: CASSERAQGWFSNQPQHF.